This T cell receptor beta chain derives from a study of Graves' ophthalmopathy and Graves' hyperthyroidism. Overall study: In this cohort's terms, stable hyperthyroidism meant no ophthalmopathy by 18 months of follow-up. Study-level points and caveats: Appearing in blood as well were most expanded thyroid clonotypes above 0.001 frequency.

TCR beta CDR3 regions were amplified from RNA transcripts. The library came from an HTBI-primed first-round RT-PCR and a second-round multiplex PCR. In TCRdb, the multiplex PCR reads were re-called with MiXCR into one record per CDR3 protein. The sample shows more than 1,000,000 distinct CDR3 sequences, less than 45% of them seen only once. Details on this clonotype: Its antigen remains unidentified.

CDR3 length equals 16 residues. The ends were cut back, 4 bases at V and 0 bases at J, with 16 bases in the middle. Germline assignment: CDR1 WSHSY and CDR2 SAAADI. Hyperthyroidism patients had new diagnoses, durations under 2 months, and ages of 18 to 65. The clonotype originates from an adult man with Graves' hyperthyroidism. The specimen was peripheral blood or thyroid tissue (not recorded which). The chain combines TRBV10-2 with TRBJ2-7; D not resolved. The CDR3, as DNA: TGCGCCAGCAGTGCTAGATTACCAAGGAGCTCCTACGAGCAGTACTTC. Its translation: CASSARLPRSSYEQYF.